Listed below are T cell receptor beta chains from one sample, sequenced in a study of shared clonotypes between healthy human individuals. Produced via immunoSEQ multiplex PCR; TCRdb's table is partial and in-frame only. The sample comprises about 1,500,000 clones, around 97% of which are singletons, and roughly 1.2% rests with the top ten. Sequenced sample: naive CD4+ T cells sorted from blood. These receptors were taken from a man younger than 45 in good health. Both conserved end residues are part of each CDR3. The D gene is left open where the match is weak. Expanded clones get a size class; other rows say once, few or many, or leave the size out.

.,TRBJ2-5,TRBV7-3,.,CASSAAGQETQYF
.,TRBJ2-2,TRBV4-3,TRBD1,CASSRIHRDRGPGELFF
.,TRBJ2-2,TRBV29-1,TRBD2,CSVGLAGTGELFF
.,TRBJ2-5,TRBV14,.,CASSQDKRETQYF
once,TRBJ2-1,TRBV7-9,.,CAGGGSYNEQFF
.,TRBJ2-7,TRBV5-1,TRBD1,CASSLARDRGDEQYF
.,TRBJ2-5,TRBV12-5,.,CATSRGEETQYF
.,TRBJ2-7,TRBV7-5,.,CARSPGTSGSLPAYEQYF
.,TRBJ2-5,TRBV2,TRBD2,CASSGESGTQETQYF
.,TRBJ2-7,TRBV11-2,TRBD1,CASSFVQGFPYEQYF
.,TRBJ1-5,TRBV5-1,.,CASSSLPGVVGNQPQHF
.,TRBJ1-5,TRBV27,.,CASSLSRTRNQPQHF
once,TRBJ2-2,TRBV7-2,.,CASSPSGDRWDTGELFF
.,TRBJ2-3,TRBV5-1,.,CASSLGPASTDTQYF
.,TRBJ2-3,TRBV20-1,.,CSARLPDTQYF
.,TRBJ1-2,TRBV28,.,CASGSGRGYTF
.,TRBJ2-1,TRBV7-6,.,CASSLAVLASRGVHNEQFF
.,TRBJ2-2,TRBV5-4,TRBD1,CASSGDRGKRNTGELFF
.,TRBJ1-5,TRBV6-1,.,CASSERVGRGSQPQHF
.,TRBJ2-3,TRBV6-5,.,CASSYSPTMSADTQYF
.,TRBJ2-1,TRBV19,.,CASSIWSTHRDEQFF
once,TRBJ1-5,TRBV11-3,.,CASSGGLNYSNQPQHF
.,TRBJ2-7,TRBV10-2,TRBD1,CASTGRGPPVTSYEQYF
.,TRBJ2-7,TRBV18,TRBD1,CASSRANLGQGYEQYF
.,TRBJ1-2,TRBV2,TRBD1,CASSEVGTGWNGYTF
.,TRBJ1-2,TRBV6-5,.,CASSYYTGNYGYTF
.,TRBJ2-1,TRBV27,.,CASSFPENEQFF
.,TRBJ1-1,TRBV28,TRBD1,CASSLRPGTGQGIEAFF
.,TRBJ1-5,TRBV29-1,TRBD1,CSVLGQGGQPQHF
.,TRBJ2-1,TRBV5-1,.,CASRFQTGVSSYNEQFF
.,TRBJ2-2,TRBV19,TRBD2,CASSNLAGGLTGELFF
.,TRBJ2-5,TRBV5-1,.,CASSLVLGAQETQYF
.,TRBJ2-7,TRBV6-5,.,CASKAGKYEQYF
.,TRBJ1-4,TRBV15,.,CATSRELGRLNEKLFF
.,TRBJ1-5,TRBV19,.,CASSIKGSNQPQHF
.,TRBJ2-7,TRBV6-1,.,CASSRVTGLSYEQYF
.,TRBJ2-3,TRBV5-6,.,CASSFIPTDTQYF